This note documents a single T cell receptor beta chain sequence. Its antigen is unknown. Per-nucleotide qualities are absent, and no much larger clonotype sits a single base away. The sample originates from a study of T cell repertoires in cytomegalovirus infection (dated by TCRdb to between 2018 and 2021). With respect to the entire study: The HLA type of each donor mattered for the analysis, because public TCR beta signatures pointed to carriage of CMV infection along with the matching HLA type. Study-level results and caveats: Carriers of CMV infection plus the relevant HLA type were discriminated by the cumulative frequency of public TCR beta family members in the study cohort and in an independent approximately 350-donor cohort. The ex vivo response was dominated by HLA-C-restricted CMV-specific TCR beta clonotypes, which also provided the single most frequent clonotype in two of eight donors.

Data came from an Illumina HiSeq 1500. The public reads were reanalyzed by TCRdb: fastp trimming at Q25, MiXCR alignment, in-frame beta chains only. Here each entry gathers all rows of one CDR3 protein and keeps the most common genes and DNA. This sample holds some 400,000 distinct CDR3 sequences; approximately 31% were observed only once. Roughly an eighth of the sample is taken by the ten largest. The clonotype originates from a human donor in good health (CMV status not recorded). Some clones in this sample may be carry-over from other donors' samples. The sequencing input was PBMCs.

For the CDR3, the sequence is CASSYQTDTQYF. In nucleotides, the sequence is TGTGCCAGCAGCTATCAGACAGATACGCAGTATTTT. The sequence links TRBV5-4 to TRBJ2-3; the D gene cannot be named for sure. The trim is 3 bases for V and 3 bases for J, with a gap of 5 bases between the germline ends. CDR1 and CDR2 (SGHNT, YYREEE) derive from the germline V gene (reference sequence). The CDR3 measures 12 amino acids from cysteine to phenylalanine. Here the CDR3 DNA is all that survives: 36 bases in frame from base 1.